This T cell receptor (beta chain) was observed in a study of blood T cell dynamics during melanoma immunotherapy. Libraries were prepared by immunoSEQ multiplex PCR; TCRdb keeps only in-frame clonotypes and omits some of them. The repertoire includes fewer than 15,000 clones, roughly 89% of them detected once, and around 5.3% sits in the top ten. Specified time point: week 3, after first cycle of checkpoint inhibitor. With 6 bases removed from V and 8 bases from J, the gap between germline ends came to 16 bases. The CDR3 has 13 residues. CDR1 is SGHTA, CDR2 FQGNSA, per germline. This specimen was blood, taken from a patient treated with checkpoint blockade. The sequence derives from a human donor with melanoma. The rearrangement links TRBV7-2 to TRBJ1-1; no clear D gene. The CDR3 DNA is TGTGCCAGCAGAGCTAGGAGGGTTGGCGAAGCTTTCTTT. Protein sequence: CASRARRVGEAFF.